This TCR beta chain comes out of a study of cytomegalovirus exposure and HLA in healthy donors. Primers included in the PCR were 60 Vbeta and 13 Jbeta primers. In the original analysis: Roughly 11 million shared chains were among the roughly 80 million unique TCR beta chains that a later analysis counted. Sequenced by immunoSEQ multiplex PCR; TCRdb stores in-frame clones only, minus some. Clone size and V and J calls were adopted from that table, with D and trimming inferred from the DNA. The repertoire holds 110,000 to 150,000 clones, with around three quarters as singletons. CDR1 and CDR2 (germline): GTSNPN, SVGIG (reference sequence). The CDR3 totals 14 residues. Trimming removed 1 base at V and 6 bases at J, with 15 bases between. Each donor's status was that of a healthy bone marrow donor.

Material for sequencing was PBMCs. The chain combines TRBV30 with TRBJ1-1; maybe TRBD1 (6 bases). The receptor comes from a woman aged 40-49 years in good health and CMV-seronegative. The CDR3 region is CAWSASGVWSEAFF. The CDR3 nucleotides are TGTGCCTGGAGTGCCTCAGGGGTTTGGTCTGAAGCTTTCTTT.